The present T cell receptor (beta chain) was sequenced within a study of control samples from healthy donors and cancer patients. This clone was recorded only once. Sequencing used immunoSEQ multiplex PCR; TCRdb keeps in-frame clones, though not all of them. This table has about 140,000 clones, about 89% appearing once. Germline-derived CDR1 and CDR2 are SNHLY and FYNNEI. V gave up 6 bases and J gave up 4 bases, with 18 bases separating them. The CDR3 has 15 amino acids. The sample comprised blood. The sequence derives from a man aged 18 to 29 in good health. V usage is TRBV2 and J usage is TRBJ1-1; D is possibly TRBD1 (6 bases). CDR3 residues: CASRDKQGLGTEAFF. DNA of the CDR3: TGTGCCAGCAGGGATAAACAGGGACTTGGCACTGAAGCTTTCTTT.